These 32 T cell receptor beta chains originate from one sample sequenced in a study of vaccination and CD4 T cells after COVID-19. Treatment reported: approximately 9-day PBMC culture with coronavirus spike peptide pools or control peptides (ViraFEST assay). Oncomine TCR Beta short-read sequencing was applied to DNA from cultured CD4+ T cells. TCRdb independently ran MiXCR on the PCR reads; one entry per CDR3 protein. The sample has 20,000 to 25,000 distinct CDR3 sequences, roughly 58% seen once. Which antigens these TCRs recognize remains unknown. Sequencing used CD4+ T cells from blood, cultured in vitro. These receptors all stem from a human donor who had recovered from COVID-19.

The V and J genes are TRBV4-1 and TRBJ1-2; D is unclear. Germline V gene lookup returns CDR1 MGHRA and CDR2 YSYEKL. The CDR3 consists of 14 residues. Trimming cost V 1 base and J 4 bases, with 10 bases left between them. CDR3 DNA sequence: TGCGCCAGCAGCCAAGGAGTCGCTTCCTATGGCTACACCTTC. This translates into CASSQGVASYGYTF.

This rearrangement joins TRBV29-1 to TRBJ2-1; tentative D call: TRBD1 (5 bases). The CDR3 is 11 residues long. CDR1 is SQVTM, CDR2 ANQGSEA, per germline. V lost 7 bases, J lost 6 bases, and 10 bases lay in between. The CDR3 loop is CSGGWGNEQFF. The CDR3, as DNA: TGCAGCGGGGGCTGGGGCAATGAGCAGTTCTTC.

The CDR3 sequence: CASSPTARTEAFF. CDR3 coding DNA: TGCGCCAGCAGCCCGACAGCTAGGACTGAAGCTTTCTTT. The chain combines TRBV4-1 with TRBJ1-1; TRBD1 might be the D (5 bases). Trimming stripped 4 bases from V and 5 bases from J, with 11 bases between. This CDR3 contains 13 residues. Germline V lookup: CDR1 MGHRA, CDR2 YSYEKL.

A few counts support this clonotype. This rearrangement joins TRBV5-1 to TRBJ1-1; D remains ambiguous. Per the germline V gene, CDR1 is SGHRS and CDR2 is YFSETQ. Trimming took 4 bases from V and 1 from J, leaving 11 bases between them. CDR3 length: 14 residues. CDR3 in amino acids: CASSPDGQNTEAFF. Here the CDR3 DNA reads TGCGCCAGCAGCCCGGACGGGCAGAACACTGAAGCTTTCTTT.

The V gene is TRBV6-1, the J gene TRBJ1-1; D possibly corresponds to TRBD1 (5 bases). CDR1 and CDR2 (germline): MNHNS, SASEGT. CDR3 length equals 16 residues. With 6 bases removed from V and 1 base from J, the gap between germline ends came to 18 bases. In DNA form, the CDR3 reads TGTGCCAGCAGAACCGGGACCTTTGGTAGGAACACTGAAGCTTTCTTT. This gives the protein CASRTGTFGRNTEAFF.

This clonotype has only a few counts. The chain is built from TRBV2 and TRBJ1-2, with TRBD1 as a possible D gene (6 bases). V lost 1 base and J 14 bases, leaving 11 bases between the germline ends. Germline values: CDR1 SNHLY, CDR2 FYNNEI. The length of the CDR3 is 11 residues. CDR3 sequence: CASSEVYRETF. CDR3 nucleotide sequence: TGTGCCAGCAGTGAAGTCTACAGGGAAACCTTC. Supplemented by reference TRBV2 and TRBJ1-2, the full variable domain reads EPEVTQTPSHQVTQMGQEVILRCVPISNHLYFYWYRQILGQKVEFLVSFYNNEISEKSEIFDDQFSVERPDGSNFTLKIRSTKLEDSAMYFCASSEVYRETFGSGTRLTVV.

The CDR3 DNA reads as TGTGCCAGCAGTTGGAGTGGGAATCAGCCCCAGCATTTT. Its translation is CASSWSGNQPQHF. The V gene is TRBV12-3 or TRBV12-4, the J gene TRBJ1-5, with unresolved D. V was shortened by 4 bases and J by 4 bases, with 8 bases between the two germline ends. This CDR3 spans 13 amino acids.

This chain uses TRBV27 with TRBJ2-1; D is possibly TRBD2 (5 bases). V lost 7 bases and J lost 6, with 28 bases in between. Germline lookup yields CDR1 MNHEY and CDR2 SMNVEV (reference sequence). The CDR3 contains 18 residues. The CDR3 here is CASKRLAIINIGINEQFF. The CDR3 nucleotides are TGTGCCAGCAAGAGGCTAGCCATTATCAATATCGGGATCAATGAGCAGTTCTTC.

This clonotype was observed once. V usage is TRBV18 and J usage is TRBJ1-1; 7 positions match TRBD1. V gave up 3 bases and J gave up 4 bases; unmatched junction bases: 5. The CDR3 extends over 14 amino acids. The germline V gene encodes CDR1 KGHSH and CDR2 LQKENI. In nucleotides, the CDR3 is TGTGCCAGCTCACCGACAGGGAAGGGCACTGAAGCTTTCTTT. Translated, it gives CASSPTGKGTEAFF.

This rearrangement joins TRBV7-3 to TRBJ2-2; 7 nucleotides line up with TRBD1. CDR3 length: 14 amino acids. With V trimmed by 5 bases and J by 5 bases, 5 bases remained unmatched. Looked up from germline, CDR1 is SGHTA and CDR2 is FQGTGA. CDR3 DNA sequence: TGTGCCAGCAGCCCCAGACAGGGAACCGGGGAGCTGTTTTTT. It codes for CASSPRQGTGELFF.

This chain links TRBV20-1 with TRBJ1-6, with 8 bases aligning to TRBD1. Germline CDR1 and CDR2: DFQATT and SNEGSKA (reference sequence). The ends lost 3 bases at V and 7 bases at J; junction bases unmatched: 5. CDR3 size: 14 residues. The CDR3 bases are TGCAGTGCTAGCCACGGACAGGGAAATTCACCCCTCCACTTT. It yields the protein CSASHGQGNSPLHF.

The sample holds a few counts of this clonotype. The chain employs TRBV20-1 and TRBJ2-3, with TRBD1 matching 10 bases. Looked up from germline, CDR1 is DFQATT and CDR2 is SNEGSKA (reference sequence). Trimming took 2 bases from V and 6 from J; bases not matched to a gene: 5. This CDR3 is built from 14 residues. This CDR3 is CSARQRTGGDTQYF. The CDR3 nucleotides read TGCAGTGCTAGACAACGGACAGGGGGGGATACGCAGTATTTT.

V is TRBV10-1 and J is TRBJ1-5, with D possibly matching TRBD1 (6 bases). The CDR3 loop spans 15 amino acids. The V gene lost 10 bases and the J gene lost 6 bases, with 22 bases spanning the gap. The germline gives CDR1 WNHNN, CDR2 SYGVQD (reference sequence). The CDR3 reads CANNGGGLDPQPQHF. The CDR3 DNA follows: TGCGCCAACAATGGAGGGGGGTTGGATCCTCAGCCCCAGCATTTT.

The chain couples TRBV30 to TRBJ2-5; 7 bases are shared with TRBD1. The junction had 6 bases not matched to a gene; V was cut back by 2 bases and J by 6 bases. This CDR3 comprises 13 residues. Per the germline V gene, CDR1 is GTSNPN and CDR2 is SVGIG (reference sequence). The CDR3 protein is CAWSLSGGKTQYF. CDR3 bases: TGTGCCTGGAGTTTATCAGGGGGTAAGACCCAGTACTTC.

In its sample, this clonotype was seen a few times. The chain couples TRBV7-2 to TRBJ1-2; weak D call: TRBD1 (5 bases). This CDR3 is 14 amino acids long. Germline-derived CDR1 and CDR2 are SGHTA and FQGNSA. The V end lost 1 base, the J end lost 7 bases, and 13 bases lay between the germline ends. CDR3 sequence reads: CASSLVTAGFGYTF. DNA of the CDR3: TGTGCCAGCAGCTTAGTTACGGCAGGGTTTGGCTACACCTTC. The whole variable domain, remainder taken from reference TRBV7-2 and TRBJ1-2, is GAGVSQSPSNKVTEKGKDVELRCDPISGHTALYWYRQSLGQGLEFLIYFQGNSAPDKSGLPSDRFSAERTGGSVSTLTIQRTQQEDSAVYLCASSLVTAGFGYTFGSGTRLTVV.

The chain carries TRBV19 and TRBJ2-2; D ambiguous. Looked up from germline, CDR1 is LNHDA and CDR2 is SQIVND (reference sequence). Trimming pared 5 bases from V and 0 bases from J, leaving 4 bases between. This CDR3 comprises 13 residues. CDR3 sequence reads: CASSLANTGELFF. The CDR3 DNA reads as TGTGCCAGTAGTTTGGCGAACACCGGGGAGCTGTTTTTT.

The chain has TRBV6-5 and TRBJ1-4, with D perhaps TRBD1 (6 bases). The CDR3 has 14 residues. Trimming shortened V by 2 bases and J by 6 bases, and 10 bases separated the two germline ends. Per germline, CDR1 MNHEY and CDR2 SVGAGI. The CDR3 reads CASSYGGADEKLFF. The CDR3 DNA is TGTGCCAGCAGTTACGGGGGGGCCGATGAAAAACTGTTTTTT.

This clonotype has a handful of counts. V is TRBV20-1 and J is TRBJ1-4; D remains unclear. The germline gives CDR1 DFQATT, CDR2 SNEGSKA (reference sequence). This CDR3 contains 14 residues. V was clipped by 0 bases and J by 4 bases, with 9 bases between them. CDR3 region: CSARDSTVNEKLFF. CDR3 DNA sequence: TGCAGTGCTAGAGATAGCACAGTTAATGAAAAACTGTTTTTT.

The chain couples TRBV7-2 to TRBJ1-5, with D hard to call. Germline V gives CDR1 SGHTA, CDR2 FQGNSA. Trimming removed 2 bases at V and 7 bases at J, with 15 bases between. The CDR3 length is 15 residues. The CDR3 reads CASSLFRAVEQPQHF. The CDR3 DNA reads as TGTGCCAGCAGCTTATTTAGGGCCGTGGAACAGCCCCAGCATTTT.

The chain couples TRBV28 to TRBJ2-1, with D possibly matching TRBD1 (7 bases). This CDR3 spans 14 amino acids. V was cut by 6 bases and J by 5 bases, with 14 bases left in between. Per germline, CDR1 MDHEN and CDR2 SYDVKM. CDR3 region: CASSGGGQNNEQFF. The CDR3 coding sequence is TGTGCCAGCAGCGGAGGGGGACAGAACAATGAGCAGTTCTTC.

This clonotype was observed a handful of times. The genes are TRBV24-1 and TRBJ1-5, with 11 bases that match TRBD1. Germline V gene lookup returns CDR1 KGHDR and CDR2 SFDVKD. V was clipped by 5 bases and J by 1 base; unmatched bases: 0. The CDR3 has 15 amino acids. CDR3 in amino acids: CATSGTGGSNQPQHF. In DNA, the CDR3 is TGTGCCACCAGTGGGACAGGGGGCAGCAATCAGCCCCAGCATTTT.

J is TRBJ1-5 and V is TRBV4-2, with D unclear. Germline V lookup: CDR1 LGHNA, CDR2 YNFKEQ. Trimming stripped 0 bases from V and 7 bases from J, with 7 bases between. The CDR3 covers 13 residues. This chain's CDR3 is CASSQDLNQPQHF. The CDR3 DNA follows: TGTGCCAGCAGCCAAGATCTGAACCAGCCCCAGCATTTT.

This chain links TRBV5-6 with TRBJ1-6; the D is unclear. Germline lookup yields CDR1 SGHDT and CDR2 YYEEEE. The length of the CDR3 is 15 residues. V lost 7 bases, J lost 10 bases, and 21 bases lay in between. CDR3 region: CASAPRVRPGSPLHF. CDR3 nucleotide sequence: TGTGCCAGCGCACCTCGGGTAAGGCCTGGATCACCCCTCCACTTT.

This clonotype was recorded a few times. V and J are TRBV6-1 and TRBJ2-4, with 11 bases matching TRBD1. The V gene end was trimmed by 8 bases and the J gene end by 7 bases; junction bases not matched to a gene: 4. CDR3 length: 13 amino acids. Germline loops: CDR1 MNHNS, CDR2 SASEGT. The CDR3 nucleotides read TGTGCCAGCTCTCGGGACAGGGGGAACATTCAGTACTTC. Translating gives CASSRDRGNIQYF.

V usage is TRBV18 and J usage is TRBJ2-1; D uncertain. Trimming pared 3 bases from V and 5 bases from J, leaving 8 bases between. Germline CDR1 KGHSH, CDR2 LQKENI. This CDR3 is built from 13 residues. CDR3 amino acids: CASSPTQNNEQFF. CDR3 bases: TGTGCCAGCTCACCGACTCAGAACAATGAGCAGTTCTTC.

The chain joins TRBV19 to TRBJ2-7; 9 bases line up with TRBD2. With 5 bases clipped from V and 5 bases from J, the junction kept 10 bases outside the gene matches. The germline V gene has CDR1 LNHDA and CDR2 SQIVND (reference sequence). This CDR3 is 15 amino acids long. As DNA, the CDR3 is TGTGCCAGTAGTCATACCGGGACTAGCCCCGACGAGCAGTACTTC. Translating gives CASSHTGTSPDEQYF.

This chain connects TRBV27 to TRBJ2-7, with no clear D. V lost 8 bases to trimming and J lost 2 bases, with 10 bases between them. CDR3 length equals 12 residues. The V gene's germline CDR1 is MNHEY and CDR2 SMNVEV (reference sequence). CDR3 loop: CASFGVTYEQYF. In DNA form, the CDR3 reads TGTGCCAGCTTTGGCGTTACCTACGAGCAGTACTTC.

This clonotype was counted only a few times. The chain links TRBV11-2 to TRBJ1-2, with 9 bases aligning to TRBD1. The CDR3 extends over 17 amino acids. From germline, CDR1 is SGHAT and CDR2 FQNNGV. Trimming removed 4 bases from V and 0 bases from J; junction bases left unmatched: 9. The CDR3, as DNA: TGTGCCAGCAGCTGGGGACAGGGCCAGTTAGCTAACTATGGCTACACCTTC. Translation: CASSWGQGQLANYGYTF.

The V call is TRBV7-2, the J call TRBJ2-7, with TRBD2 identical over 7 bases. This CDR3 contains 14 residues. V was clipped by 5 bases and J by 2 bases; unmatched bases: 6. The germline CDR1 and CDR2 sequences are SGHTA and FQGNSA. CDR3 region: CASSIRLAAYEQYF. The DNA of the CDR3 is TGTGCCAGCAGCATCAGACTAGCCGCCTACGAGCAGTACTTC.

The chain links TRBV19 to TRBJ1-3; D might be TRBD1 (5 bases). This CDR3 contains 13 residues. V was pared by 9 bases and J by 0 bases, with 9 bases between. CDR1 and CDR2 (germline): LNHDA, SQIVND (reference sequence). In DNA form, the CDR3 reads TGTGCCAGCAGGGATTCCTCTGGAAACACCATATATTTT. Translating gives CASRDSSGNTIYF. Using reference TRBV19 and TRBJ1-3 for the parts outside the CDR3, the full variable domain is DGGITQSPKYLFRKEGQNVTLSCEQNLNHDAMYWYRQDPGQGLRLIYYSQIVNDFQKGDIAEGYSVSREKKESFPLTVTSAQKNPTAFYLCASRDSSGNTIYFGEGSWLTVV.

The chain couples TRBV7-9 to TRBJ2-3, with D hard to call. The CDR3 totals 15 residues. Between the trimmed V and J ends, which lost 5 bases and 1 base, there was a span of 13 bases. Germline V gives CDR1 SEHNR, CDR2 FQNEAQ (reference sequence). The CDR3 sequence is CASSPRVAGTDTQYF. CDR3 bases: TGTGCCAGCAGCCCACGGGTCGCTGGCACAGATACGCAGTATTTT.

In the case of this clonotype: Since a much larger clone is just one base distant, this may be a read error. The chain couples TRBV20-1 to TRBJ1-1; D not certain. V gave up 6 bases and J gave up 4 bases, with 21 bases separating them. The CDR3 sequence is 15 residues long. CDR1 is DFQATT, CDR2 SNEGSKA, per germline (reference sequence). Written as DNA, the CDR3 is TGCAGTGCGAGACCCGGGTCAGCTCAGAGCACTGAAGCTTTCTTT. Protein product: CSARPGSAQSTEAFF.